One sample yielded the 25 T cell receptor beta chains listed below, sequenced in a study of T-cell reconstitution after alpha-beta-depleted transplantation in children. A library of TCRbeta sequences, prepared with unique molecular identifiers, was generated. TCRdb reprocessed the PCR reads with MiXCR, giving one entry per CDR3 protein. The data contain about 610,000 distinct CDR3 sequences, over 9.5% of them singletons. Material: PBMCs from the stem cell graft donor, obtained from the stem cell graft. These receptors originate from a human donor who donated a stem cell graft to a child with acute myeloid leukemia.

The J gene is TRBJ1-2, the V gene TRBV5-1, with 8 bases aligning to TRBD1. The CDR3 runs 14 residues. CDR1 is SGHRS, CDR2 YFSETQ, per germline. J lost 5 bases, V lost 0 bases, and 3 bases had no gene match. DNA of the CDR3: TGCGCCAGCAGCTTGGCGGACAGGGATTATGGCTACACCTTC. Residues: CASSLADRDYGYTF.

This clonotype was counted a few times. The V call is TRBV7-2, the J call TRBJ1-2; 11 bases fit TRBD1. CDR1 SGHTA and CDR2 FQGNSA come from the germline V gene. The CDR3 has 17 residues. V was clipped by 7 bases and J by 8 bases; unmatched bases: 18. This CDR3 reads CASTLAQHGQGAEGYTF. In DNA, the CDR3 is TGTGCCAGCACCCTAGCACAACACGGACAGGGGGCAGAGGGCTACACCTTC.

This chain's CDR3 is CASSLSNRGETQYF. Here the CDR3 DNA reads TGTGCCAGCAGTTTATCGAACAGGGGAGAGACCCAGTACTTC. The J gene is TRBJ2-5, the V gene TRBV27; 7 bases match TRBD1. This CDR3 has 14 residues. In germline, CDR1 is MNHEY, CDR2 SMNVEV (reference sequence). Trimming removed 0 bases from V and 4 bases from J; junction bases left unmatched: 2.

This clonotype has just a few counts. This chain joins TRBV7-2 and TRBJ2-1, with 7 bases aligning to TRBD2. V was pared by 0 bases and J by 4 bases, with 3 bases of the junction left unmatched. The germline CDR1 and CDR2 sequences are SGHTA and FQGNSA. This CDR3 contains 15 residues. The CDR3, as DNA: TGTGCCAGCAGCTTAGCGACTAGCCGATACAATGAGCAGTTCTTC. Its translation is CASSLATSRYNEQFF.

The chain recombines TRBV20-1 with TRBJ2-2; 9 bases agree with TRBD1. The CDR3 runs to 13 residues. Trimming removed 7 bases from V and 4 bases from J; junction bases left unmatched: 4. Germline CDR1 reads DFQATT; CDR2 reads SNEGSKA (reference sequence). This CDR3 reads CSGDRVGTGELFF. CDR3 in DNA: TGCAGTGGGGACAGGGTGGGCACCGGGGAGCTGTTTTTT.

CDR3 nucleotide sequence: TGTGCCAGCAGCGATCCGCAGGGGACAGATACGCAGTATTTT. It is translated as CASSDPQGTDTQYF. The genes are TRBV5-4 and TRBJ2-3; a weak D match, TRBD1 (6 bases). The germline gives CDR1 SGHNT, CDR2 YYREEE (reference sequence). V lost 4 bases to trimming and J lost 3 bases, with 12 bases between them. The CDR3 is made up of 14 amino acids.

This clonotype has at least ten counts. The V gene is TRBV7-2, the J gene TRBJ2-5, with 10 bases lining up with TRBD2. CDR1 SGHTA and CDR2 FQGNSA come from the germline V gene. This CDR3 is built from 15 residues. After removal of 3 bases from V and 4 bases from J, the junction contained 5 bases not matched to a gene. The DNA for the CDR3 is TGTGCCAGCAGCTTGGCTAGCGGGAGCGGAGAGACCCAGTACTTC. It translates to CASSLASGSGETQYF. The full variable domain, with the rest looked up from reference TRBV7-2 and TRBJ2-5, is GAGVSQSPSNKVTEKGKDVELRCDPISGHTALYWYRQSLGQGLEFLIYFQGNSAPDKSGLPSDRFSAERTGGSVSTLTIQRTQQEDSAVYLCASSLASGSGETQYFGPGTRLLVL.

This clonotype was observed a handful of times. The rearrangement joins TRBV29-1 to TRBJ1-1; weak D call: TRBD1 (5 bases). The CDR3 covers 13 residues. V lost 3 bases and J 1 base, leaving 9 bases between the germline ends. Per germline, CDR1 SQVTM and CDR2 ANQGSEA. CDR3 sequence (DNA): TGCAGCGTTGAGGAGGGGAGGAACACTGAAGCTTTCTTT. Its translation: CSVEEGRNTEAFF.

This clonotype appeared a few times. The rearrangement joins TRBV24-1 to TRBJ2-1; the match to TRBD2 covers 13 bases. With 9 bases clipped from V and 7 bases from J, the junction kept 14 bases outside the gene matches. CDR1 KGHDR and CDR2 SFDVKD come from the germline V gene. This CDR3 spans 17 amino acids. The CDR3 sequence is CATAGTSGTEPTNEQFF. DNA for the CDR3: TGTGCCACCGCCGGGACTAGCGGGACAGAGCCCACGAATGAGCAGTTCTTC.

This clonotype turned up a few times. This chain connects TRBV15 to TRBJ2-2; D is undetermined. Germline CDR1 reads LNHNV; CDR2 reads YYDKDF (reference sequence). V was clipped by 8 bases and J by 9 bases, with 10 bases between them. The CDR3 runs 11 residues. CDR3 coding DNA: TGTGCCACCGCTTTAGAGCGGGAGCTGTTTTTT. Translated, it gives CATALERELFF.

The chain carries TRBV7-9 and TRBJ2-3; the match to TRBD2 covers 9 bases. This CDR3 has 17 amino acids. The V segment lost 5 bases and the J segment 4 bases; nucleotides outside the gene matches: 13. Germline values: CDR1 SEHNR, CDR2 FQNEAQ (reference sequence). The CDR3 sequence is CASSRGVAGGRADTQYF. The CDR3 DNA reads TGTGCCAGCAGCAGAGGAGTGGCGGGAGGGCGCGCAGATACGCAGTATTTT.

This clonotype was picked up a small number of times. The CDR3 sequence: CSARPPTSGRYNEQFF. CDR3 nucleotides: TGCAGTGCTAGACCTCCGACTAGCGGGAGATACAATGAGCAGTTCTTC. V is TRBV20-1 and J is TRBJ2-1; TRBD2 matches at 12 bases. CDR1 and CDR2 from the germline V gene are DFQATT and SNEGSKA (reference sequence). The CDR3 spans 16 residues. The J segment lost 4 bases and the V segment lost 2 bases, leaving 6 bases of the junction unmatched.

This clonotype was recorded many times. This chain connects TRBV27 to TRBJ2-3; a weak D match, TRBD1 (6 bases). The germline V gene has CDR1 MNHEY and CDR2 SMNVEV (reference sequence). This CDR3 has 15 amino acids. Trimming left V 6 bases short and J 1 base short, with 14 bases between. For the CDR3, the DNA is TGTGCCAGCAGGCCAAGAACAGGGCGCACAGATACGCAGTATTTT. Its translation is CASRPRTGRTDTQYF.

This chain uses TRBV3-1 with TRBJ2-7; weak D call: TRBD2 (5 bases). Germline V gives CDR1 LGHDT, CDR2 YNNKEL (reference sequence). V lost 1 base, J lost 2 bases, and 12 bases lay in between. This CDR3 is built from 15 residues. Here the CDR3 reads CASSQVSSGAYEQYF. DNA of the CDR3: TGTGCCAGCAGCCAAGTATCCAGCGGAGCCTACGAGCAGTACTTC.

This clonotype was seen ten or more times. This rearrangement joins TRBV7-9 to TRBJ2-1; D unresolved. This CDR3 has 13 residues. The germline V gene has CDR1 SEHNR and CDR2 FQNEAQ (reference sequence). With 3 bases removed from V and 8 bases from J, the gap between germline ends came to 11 bases. CDR3 protein: CASSFAPEDEQFF. The CDR3 DNA is TGTGCCAGCAGCTTCGCTCCCGAAGATGAGCAGTTCTTC.

This rearrangement joins TRBV7-3 to TRBJ1-2, with D uncertain. V was shortened by 1 base and J by 13 bases, with 13 bases between the two germline ends. This CDR3 contains 12 residues. Germline V gene sequence: CDR1 SGHTA, CDR2 FQGTGA. The CDR3 here is CASSLNSPVLTF. The CDR3 coding sequence is TGTGCCAGCAGCTTAAACAGCCCAGTACTCACCTTC. Looking up the rest from reference TRBV7-3 and TRBJ1-2 gives the full variable domain: GAGVSQTPSNKVTEKGKYVELRCDPISGHTALYWYRQSLGQGPEFLIYFQGTGAADDSGLPNDRFFAVRPEGSVSTLKIQRTERGDSAVYLCASSLNSPVLTFGSGTRLTVV.

The table lists this clonotype with many counts. The CDR3 reads CASSLEGGYEQYF. Written as DNA, the CDR3 is TGTGCCAGCAGCTTAGAGGGAGGGTACGAGCAGTACTTC. V is TRBV7-9 and J is TRBJ2-7, with TRBD2 matching 7 bases. The CDR3 is 13 amino acids. Germline V gives CDR1 SEHNR, CDR2 FQNEAQ (reference sequence). J lost 4 bases, V lost 1 base, and 1 base had no gene match.

The V and J genes are TRBV12-3 or TRBV12-4 and TRBJ1-2, with D perhaps matching TRBD1 (6 bases). The CDR3 contains 14 residues. Between the trimmed V and J ends, which lost 2 bases and 8 bases, there was a span of 15 bases. CDR3 in amino acids: CASSLLAGAWGYTF. As DNA, the CDR3 is TGTGCCAGCAGTTTATTGGCGGGGGCTTGGGGCTACACCTTC.

The rearrangement joins TRBV5-1 to TRBJ2-5, with unresolved D. Germline loops: CDR1 SGHRS, CDR2 YFSETQ. Trimming took 0 bases from V and 8 from J, leaving 17 bases between them. The CDR3 is 15 residues long. CDR3 sequence: CASSLVGSGVGTQYF. The CDR3, as DNA: TGCGCCAGCAGCTTGGTCGGCAGTGGGGTGGGAACCCAGTACTTC.

This clonotype was found many times. The chain employs TRBV6-5 and TRBJ1-4, with D possibly matching TRBD1 (5 bases). Germline CDR1 MNHEY, CDR2 SVGAGI. This CDR3 has 16 residues. V was shortened by 0 bases and J by 6 bases, with 14 bases between the two germline ends. The CDR3 protein is CASSYSGQGPDEKLFF. DNA of the CDR3: TGTGCCAGCAGTTACTCGGGGCAGGGTCCGGATGAAAAACTGTTTTTT.

The genes are TRBV27 and TRBJ1-6; a weak D match, TRBD1 (5 bases). The CDR3 sequence is 17 residues long. Trimming took 9 bases from V and 6 from J, leaving 24 bases between them. Per germline, CDR1 MNHEY and CDR2 SMNVEV (reference sequence). This chain's CDR3 is CARPKQETDTFNSPLHF. CDR3 bases: TGTGCCAGACCCAAGCAAGAGACAGATACCTTTAATTCACCCCTCCACTTT.

This clonotype turned up a few times. As DNA, the CDR3 is TGCAGTGCTGATCACCGGGAGAACACCGGGGAGCTGTTTTTT. Amino acid sequence: CSADHRENTGELFF. This chain joins TRBV20-1 and TRBJ2-2, with TRBD2 as a possible D gene (5 bases). The V end lost 5 bases, the J end lost 1 base, and 11 bases lay between the germline ends. The CDR3 loop spans 14 amino acids. Germline V gene lookup returns CDR1 DFQATT and CDR2 SNEGSKA (reference sequence).

This clonotype was seen ten or more times. The chain has TRBV5-1 and TRBJ2-6; TRBD1 is a possible D gene (6 bases). V dropped 4 bases and J dropped 2 bases, with 10 bases sitting between them. The CDR3 extends over 15 amino acids. CDR1 is SGHRS and CDR2 is YFSETQ in the germline V gene. The CDR3 coding sequence is TGCGCCAGCAGCCCTAGACAGGCTGGGGCCAACGTCCTGACTTTC. This sequence encodes CASSPRQAGANVLTF.

In this sample, this clonotype turned up a few times. The rearrangement joins TRBV29-1 to TRBJ2-2, with D unclear. V was clipped by 4 bases and J by 4 bases, with 10 bases between them. CDR3 length equals 13 residues. Germline values: CDR1 SQVTM, CDR2 ANQGSEA. CDR3 region: CSVGLSGTGELFF. The CDR3 region has the DNA TGCAGCGTTGGGTTGTCAGGCACCGGGGAGCTGTTTTTT.

There are a few counts of this clonotype. The rearrangement joins TRBV4-3 to TRBJ2-7, with a tentative D call TRBD2 (6 bases). There are 15 residues in the CDR3. Germline V gene lookup returns CDR1 LGHNA and CDR2 YSLEER. Trimming removed 0 bases at V and 4 bases at J, with 13 bases between. CDR3 sequence reads: CASSQEREALYEQYF. The CDR3 DNA reads TGCGCCAGCAGCCAAGAAAGGGAGGCGTTGTACGAGCAGTACTTC.